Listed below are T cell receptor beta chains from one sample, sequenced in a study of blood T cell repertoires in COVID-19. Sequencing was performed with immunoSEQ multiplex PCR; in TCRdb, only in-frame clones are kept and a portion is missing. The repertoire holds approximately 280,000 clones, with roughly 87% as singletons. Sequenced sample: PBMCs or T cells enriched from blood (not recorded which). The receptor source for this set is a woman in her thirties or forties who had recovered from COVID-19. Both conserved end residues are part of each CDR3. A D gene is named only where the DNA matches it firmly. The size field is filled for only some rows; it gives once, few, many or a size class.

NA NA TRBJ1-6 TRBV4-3 TGCGCCAGCAGCCCAGCAGGGGCTTTCATTTCTTCACCCCTCCACTTT CASSPAGAFISSPLHF
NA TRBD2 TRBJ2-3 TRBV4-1 TGCGCCAGCAGCTCGATTTTAGCGGGAGCGGGTACAGATACGCAGTATTTT CASSSILAGAGTDTQYF
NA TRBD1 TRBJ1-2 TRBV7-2 TGTGCCAGCAGCTCGGGACAGGGATGGGGCTACACCTTC CASSSGQGWGYTF
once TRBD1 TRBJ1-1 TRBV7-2 TGTGCCAGCAGCTTTGCAGGGGGCTCGGAAGCTTTCTTT CASSFAGGSEAFF
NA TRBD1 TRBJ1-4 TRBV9 TGTGCCAGCAGCCCCCGAGGAGGGACAGTTGAAAAACTGTTTTTT CASSPRGGTVEKLFF
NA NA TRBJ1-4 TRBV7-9 TGTGCCAGCAGCTCCGACCCCCGGGGTGAAAAACTGTTTTTT CASSSDPRGEKLFF
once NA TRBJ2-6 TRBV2 TGTGCCAGCAGGCAACAGGGGAGGCCTGGGGCCAACGTCCTGACTTTC CASRQQGRPGANVLTF
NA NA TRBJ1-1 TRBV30 TGTGCCTGGAGTGTACAGGGAGGGGTGAACACTGAAGCTTTCTTT CAWSVQGGVNTEAFF
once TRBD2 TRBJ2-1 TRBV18 TGTGCCAGCTCACCCCTAACCGGGACTAGCGCATACAATGAGCAGTTCTTC CASSPLTGTSAYNEQFF
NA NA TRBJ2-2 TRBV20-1 TGCAGTGCTAGTACATCGGGAGCCCGAAGCGGGGAGCTGTTTTTT CSASTSGARSGELFF